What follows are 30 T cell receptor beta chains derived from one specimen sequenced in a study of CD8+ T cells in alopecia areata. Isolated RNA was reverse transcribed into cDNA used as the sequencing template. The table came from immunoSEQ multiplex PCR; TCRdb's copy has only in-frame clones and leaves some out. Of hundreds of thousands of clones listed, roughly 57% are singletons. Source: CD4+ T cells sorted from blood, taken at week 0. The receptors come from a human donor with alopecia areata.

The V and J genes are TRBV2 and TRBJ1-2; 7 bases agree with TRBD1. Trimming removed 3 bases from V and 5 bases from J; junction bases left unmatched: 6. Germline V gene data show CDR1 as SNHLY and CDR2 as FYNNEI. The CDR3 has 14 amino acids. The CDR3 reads CASSDTGARYGYTF. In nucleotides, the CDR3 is TGTGCCAGCAGTGATACAGGGGCGCGATATGGCTACACCTTC. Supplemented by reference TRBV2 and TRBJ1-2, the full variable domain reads EPEVTQTPSHQVTQMGQEVILRCVPISNHLYFYWYRQILGQKVEFLVSFYNNEISEKSEIFDDQFSVERPDGSNFTLKIRSTKLEDSAMYFCASSDTGARYGYTFGSGTRLTVV.

CDR3 sequence (DNA): TGTGCCAGCAGCGTAAGGCTGGAGTGGAATACGCAGTATTTT. The encoded protein is CASSVRLEWNTQYF. The chain has TRBV9 and TRBJ2-3, with D unclear. The V and J ends lost 1 base and 7 bases respectively, with 13 bases between them. Germline CDR1 reads SGDLS; CDR2 reads YYNGEE. The CDR3 runs 14 residues.

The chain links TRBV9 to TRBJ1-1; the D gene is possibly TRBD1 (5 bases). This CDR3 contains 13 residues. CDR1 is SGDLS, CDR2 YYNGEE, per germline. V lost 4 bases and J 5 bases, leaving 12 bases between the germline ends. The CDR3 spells CASSHSGGTEAFF. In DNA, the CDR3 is TGTGCCAGCAGCCACAGCGGGGGTACTGAAGCTTTCTTT. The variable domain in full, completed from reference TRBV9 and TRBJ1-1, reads DSGVTQTPKHLITATGQRVTLRCSPRSGDLSVYWYQQSLDQGLQFLIQYYNGEERAKGNILERFSAQQFPDLHSELNLSSLELGDSALYFCASSHSGGTEAFFGQGTRLTVV.

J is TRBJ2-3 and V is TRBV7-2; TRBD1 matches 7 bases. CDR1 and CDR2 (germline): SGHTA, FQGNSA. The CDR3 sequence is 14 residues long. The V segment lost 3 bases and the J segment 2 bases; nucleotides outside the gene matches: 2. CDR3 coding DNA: TGTGCCAGCAGCTTCACAGGGGCCACAGATACGCAGTATTTT. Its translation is CASSFTGATDTQYF.

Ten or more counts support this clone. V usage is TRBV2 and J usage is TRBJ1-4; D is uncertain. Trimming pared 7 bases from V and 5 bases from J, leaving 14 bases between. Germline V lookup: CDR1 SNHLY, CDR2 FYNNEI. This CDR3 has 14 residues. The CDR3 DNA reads TGTGCCAGCACCGAGAGAGCCCTAAATGAAAAACTGTTTTTT. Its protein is CASTERALNEKLFF.

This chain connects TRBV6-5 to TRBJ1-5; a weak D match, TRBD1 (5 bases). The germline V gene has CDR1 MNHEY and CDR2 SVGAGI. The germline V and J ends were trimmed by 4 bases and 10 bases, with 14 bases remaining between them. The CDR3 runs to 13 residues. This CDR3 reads CASSSGEWGPQHF. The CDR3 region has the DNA TGTGCCAGCAGTTCGGGGGAATGGGGCCCCCAGCATTTT.

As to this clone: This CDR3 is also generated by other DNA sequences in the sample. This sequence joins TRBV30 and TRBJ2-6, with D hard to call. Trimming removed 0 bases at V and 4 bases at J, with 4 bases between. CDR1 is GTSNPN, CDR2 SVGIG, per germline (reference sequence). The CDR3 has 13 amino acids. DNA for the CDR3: TGTGCCTGGAGTGTAGCAGGGGCCAACGTCCTGACTTTC. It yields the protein CAWSVAGANVLTF.

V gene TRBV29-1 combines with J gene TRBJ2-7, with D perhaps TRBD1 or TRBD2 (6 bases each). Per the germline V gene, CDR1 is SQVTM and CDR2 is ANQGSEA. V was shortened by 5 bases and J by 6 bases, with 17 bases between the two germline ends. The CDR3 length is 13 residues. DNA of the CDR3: TGCAGCGTTAGGGGGTGGAGGGCGGGCGAGCAGTACTTC. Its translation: CSVRGWRAGEQYF.

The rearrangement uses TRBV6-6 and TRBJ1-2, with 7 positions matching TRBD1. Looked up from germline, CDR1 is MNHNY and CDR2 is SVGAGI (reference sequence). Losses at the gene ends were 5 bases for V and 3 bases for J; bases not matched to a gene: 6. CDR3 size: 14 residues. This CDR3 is CASSKPTGDYGYTF. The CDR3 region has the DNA TGTGCCAGCAGTAAACCCACAGGGGACTATGGCTACACCTTC.

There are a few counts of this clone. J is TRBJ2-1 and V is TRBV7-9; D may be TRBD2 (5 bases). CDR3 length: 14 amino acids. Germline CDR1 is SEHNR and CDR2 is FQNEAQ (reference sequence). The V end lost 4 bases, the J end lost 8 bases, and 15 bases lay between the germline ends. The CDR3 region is CASSSWTPWHEQFF. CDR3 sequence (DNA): TGTGCCAGCAGCTCCTGGACTCCCTGGCATGAGCAGTTCTTC.

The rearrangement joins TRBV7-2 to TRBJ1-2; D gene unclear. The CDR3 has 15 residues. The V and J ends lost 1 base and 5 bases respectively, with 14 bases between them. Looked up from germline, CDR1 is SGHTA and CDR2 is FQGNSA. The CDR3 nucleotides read TGTGCCAGCAGCTTAGATTGGGCCGTTACTTATGGCTACACCTTC. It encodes CASSLDWAVTYGYTF. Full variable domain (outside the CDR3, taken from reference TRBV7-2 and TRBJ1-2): GAGVSQSPSNKVTEKGKDVELRCDPISGHTALYWYRQSLGQGLEFLIYFQGNSAPDKSGLPSDRFSAERTGGSVSTLTIQRTQQEDSAVYLCASSLDWAVTYGYTFGSGTRLTVV.

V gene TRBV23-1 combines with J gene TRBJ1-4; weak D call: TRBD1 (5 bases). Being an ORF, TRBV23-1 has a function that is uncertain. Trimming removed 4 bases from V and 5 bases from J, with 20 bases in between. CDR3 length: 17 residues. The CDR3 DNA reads TGCGCCAGCAGTCGCCGCGGGGCCCCTTCACGAAATGAAAAACTGTTTTTT. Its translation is CASSRRGAPSRNEKLFF.

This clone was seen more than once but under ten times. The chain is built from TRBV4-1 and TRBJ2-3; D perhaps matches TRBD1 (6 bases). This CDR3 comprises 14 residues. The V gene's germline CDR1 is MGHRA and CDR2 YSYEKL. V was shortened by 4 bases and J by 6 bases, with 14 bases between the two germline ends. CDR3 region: CASSRPGERDTQYF. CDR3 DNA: TGCGCCAGCAGCCGACCAGGGGAAAGGGATACGCAGTATTTT.

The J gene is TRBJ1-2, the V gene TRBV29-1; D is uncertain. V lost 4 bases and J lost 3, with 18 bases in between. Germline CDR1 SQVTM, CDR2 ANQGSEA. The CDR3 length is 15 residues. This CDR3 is CSVAVSQSYDYGYTF. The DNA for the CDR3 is TGCAGCGTTGCGGTCAGCCAGTCTTACGACTATGGCTACACCTTC.

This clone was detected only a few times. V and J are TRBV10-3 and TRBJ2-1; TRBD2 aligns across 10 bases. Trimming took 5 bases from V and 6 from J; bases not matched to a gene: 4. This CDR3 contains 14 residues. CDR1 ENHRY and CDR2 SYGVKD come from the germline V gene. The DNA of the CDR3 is TGTGCCATCAGTAGCGGGGGGGCCGTCAATGAGCAGTTCTTC. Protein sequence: CAISSGGAVNEQFF.

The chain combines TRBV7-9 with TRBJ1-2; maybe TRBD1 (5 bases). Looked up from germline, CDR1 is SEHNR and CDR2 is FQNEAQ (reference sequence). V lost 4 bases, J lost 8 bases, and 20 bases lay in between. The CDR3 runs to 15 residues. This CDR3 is CASSSGRGTTGGYTF. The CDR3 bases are TGTGCCAGCAGCTCCGGGAGAGGGACGACCGGGGGCTACACCTTC.

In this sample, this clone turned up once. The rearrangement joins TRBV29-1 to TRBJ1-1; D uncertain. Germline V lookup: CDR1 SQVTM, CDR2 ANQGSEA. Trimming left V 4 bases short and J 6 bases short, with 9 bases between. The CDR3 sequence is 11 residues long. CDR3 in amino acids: CSVVPRPEAFF. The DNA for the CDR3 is TGCAGCGTTGTGCCCCGCCCTGAAGCTTTCTTT. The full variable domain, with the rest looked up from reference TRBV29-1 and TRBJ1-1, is SAVISQKPSRDICQRGTSLTIQCQVDSQVTMMFWYRQQPGQSLTLIATANQGSEATYESGFVIDKFPISRPNLTFSTLTVSNMSPEDSSIYLCSVVPRPEAFFGQGTRLTVV.

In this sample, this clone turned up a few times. CDR3 sequence (DNA): TGTGCCTGGAGTATTATGGGGACTCTGCAGTTCTTC. Its translation is CAWSIMGTLQFF. The chain is built from TRBV30 and TRBJ2-1; D possibly corresponds to TRBD2 (6 bases). CDR3 length equals 12 residues. Trimming pared 2 bases from V and 12 bases from J, leaving 14 bases between. Germline-derived CDR1 and CDR2 are GTSNPN and SVGIG (reference sequence).

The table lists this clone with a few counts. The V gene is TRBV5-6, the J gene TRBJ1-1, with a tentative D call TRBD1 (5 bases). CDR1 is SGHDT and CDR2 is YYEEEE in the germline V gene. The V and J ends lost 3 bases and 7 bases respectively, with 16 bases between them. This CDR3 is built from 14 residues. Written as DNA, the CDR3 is TGTGCCAGCAGCTATAGGGCGGGGCAAAATGAAGCTTTCTTT. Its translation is CASSYRAGQNEAFF. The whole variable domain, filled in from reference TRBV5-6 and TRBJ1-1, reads DAGVTQSPTHLIKTRGQQVTLRCSPKSGHDTVSWYQQALGQGPQFIFQYYEEEERQRGNFPDRFSGHQFPNYSSELNVNALLLGDSALYLCASSYRAGQNEAFFGQGTRLTVV.

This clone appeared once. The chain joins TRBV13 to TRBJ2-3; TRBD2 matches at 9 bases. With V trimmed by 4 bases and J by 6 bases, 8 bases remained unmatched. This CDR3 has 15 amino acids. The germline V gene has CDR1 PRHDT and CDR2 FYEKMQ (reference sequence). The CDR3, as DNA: TGTGCCAGCAGCTCACTTAGCGGGGGTAAGGATACGCAGTATTTT. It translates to CASSSLSGGKDTQYF. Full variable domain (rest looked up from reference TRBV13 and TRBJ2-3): AAGVIQSPRHLIKEKRETATLKCYPIPRHDTVYWYQQGPGQDPQFLISFYEKMQSDKGSIPDRFSAQQFSDYHSELNMSSLELGDSALYFCASSSLSGGKDTQYFGPGTRLTVL.

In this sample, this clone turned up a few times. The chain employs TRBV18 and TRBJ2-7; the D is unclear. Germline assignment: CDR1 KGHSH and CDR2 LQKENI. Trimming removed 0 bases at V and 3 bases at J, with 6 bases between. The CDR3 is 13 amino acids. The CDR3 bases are TGTGCCAGCTCACCACCGTCCCTCTACGAGCAGTACTTC. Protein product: CASSPPSLYEQYF.

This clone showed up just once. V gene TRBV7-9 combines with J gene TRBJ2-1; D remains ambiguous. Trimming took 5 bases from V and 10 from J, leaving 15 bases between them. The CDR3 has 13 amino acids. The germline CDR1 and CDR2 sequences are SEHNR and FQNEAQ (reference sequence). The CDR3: CASSPETALEQFF. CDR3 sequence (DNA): TGTGCCAGCAGCCCGGAGACGGCACTGGAGCAGTTCTTC.

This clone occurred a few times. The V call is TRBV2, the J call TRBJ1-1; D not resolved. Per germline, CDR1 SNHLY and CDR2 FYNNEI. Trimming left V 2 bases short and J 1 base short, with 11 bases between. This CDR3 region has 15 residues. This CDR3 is CASSEYRGGNTEAFF. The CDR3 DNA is TGTGCCAGCAGTGAATATCGGGGAGGGAACACTGAAGCTTTCTTT.

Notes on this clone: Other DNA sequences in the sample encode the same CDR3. The CDR3 is CAWSVRSNQPQHF. The CDR3 bases are TGTGCCTGGAGTGTGAGGAGCAATCAGCCCCAGCATTTT. V is TRBV30 and J is TRBJ1-5, with D unclear. V dropped 0 bases and J dropped 1 base, with 4 bases sitting between them. Germline values: CDR1 GTSNPN, CDR2 SVGIG (reference sequence). This CDR3 has 13 residues.

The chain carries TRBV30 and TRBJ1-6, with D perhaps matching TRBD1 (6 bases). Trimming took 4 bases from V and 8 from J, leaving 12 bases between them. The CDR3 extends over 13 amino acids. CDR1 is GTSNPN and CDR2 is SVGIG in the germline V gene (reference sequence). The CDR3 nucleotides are TGTGCCTGGACGGACAGTGGAGATTCACCCCTCCACTTT. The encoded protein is CAWTDSGDSPLHF.

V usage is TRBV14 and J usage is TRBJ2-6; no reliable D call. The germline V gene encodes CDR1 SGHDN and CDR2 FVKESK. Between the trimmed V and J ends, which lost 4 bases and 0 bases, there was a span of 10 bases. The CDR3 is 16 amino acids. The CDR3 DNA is TGTGCCAGCAGCCCCTCGGCCGGCTCTGGGGCCAACGTCCTGACTTTC. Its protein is CASSPSAGSGANVLTF. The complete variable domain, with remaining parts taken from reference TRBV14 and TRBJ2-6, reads EAGVTQFPSHSVIEKGQTVTLRCDPISGHDNLYWYRRVMGKEIKFLLHFVKESKQDESGMPNNRFLAERTGGTYSTLKVQPAELEDSGVYFCASSPSAGSGANVLTFGAGSRLTVL.

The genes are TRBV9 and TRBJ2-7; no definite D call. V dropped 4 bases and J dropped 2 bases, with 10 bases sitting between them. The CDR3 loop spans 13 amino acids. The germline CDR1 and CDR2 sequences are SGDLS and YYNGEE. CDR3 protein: CASSLDGAYEQYF. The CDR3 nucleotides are TGTGCCAGCAGCCTCGATGGAGCCTACGAGCAGTACTTC.

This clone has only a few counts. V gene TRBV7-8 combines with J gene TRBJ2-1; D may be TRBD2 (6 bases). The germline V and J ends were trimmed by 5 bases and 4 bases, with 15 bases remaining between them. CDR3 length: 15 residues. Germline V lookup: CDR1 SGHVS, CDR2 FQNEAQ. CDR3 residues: CASSPERVQYNEQFF. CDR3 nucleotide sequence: TGTGCCAGCAGCCCAGAGCGGGTTCAATACAATGAGCAGTTCTTC. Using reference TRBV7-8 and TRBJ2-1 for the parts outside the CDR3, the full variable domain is GAGVSQSPRYKVAKRGQDVALRCDPISGHVSLFWYQQALGQGPEFLTYFQNEAQLDKSGLPSDRFFAERPEGSVSTLKIQRTQQEDSAVYLCASSPERVQYNEQFFGPGTRLTVL.

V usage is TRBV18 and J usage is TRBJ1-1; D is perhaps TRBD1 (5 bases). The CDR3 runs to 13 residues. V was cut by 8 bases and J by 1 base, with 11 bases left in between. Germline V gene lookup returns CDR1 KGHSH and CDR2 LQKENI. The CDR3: CASARDRNTEAFF. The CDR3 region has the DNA TGTGCCAGCGCCCGCGACAGGAACACTGAAGCTTTCTTT.

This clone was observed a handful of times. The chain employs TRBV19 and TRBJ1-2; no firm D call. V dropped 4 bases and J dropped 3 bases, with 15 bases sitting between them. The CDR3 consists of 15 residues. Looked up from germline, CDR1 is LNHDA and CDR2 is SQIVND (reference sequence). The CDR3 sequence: CASSNPDPSYYGYTF. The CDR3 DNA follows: TGTGCCAGTAGTAACCCTGACCCTTCCTACTATGGCTACACCTTC.